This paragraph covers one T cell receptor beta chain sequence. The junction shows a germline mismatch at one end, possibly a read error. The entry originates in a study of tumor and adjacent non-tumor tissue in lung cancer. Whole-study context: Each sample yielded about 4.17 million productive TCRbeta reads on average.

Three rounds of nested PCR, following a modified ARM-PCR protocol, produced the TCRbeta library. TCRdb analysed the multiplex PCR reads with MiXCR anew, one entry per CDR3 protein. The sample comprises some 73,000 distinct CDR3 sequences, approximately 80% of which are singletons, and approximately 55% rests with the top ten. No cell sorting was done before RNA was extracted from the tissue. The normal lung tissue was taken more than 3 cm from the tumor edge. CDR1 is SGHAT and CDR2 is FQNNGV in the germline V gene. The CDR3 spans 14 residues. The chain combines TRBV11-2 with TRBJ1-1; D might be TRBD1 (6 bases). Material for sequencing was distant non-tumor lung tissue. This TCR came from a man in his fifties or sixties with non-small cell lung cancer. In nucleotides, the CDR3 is TGTGCCAGTAGTTTCCCCCTGGGACAACATGAAACTTTCTTT. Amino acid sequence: CASSFPLGQHETFF.